This T cell receptor beta chain was captured by sequencing in a study of cytomegalovirus exposure and HLA in healthy donors. Study overall: Samples from HLA-typed donors yielded about 85 million unique TCRs in an early data release.

13 Jbeta primers and 60 Vbeta primers were used for the PCR. Profiled with immunoSEQ multiplex PCR; TCRdb holds only in-frame clones, not every one. The sample lists about 200,000 clones, 79% occurring once. The germline V and J ends were trimmed by 5 bases and 5 bases, with 15 bases remaining between them. The CDR3 is made up of 14 amino acids. Germline V gene sequence: CDR1 LNHDA, CDR2 SQIVND (reference sequence). The V and J genes are TRBV19 and TRBJ2-5; a weak D match, TRBD2 (6 bases). The sequence was obtained from a male donor in good health and CMV-seropositive. Material for sequencing was PBMCs. CDR3 sequence (DNA): TGTGCCAGTAGTTTGGAGGGCCGGTCGGAGACCCAGTACTTC. It codes for CASSLEGRSETQYF. Filled out from reference TRBV19 and TRBJ2-5, the complete variable domain reads DGGITQSPKYLFRKEGQNVTLSCEQNLNHDAMYWYRQDPGQGLRLIYYSQIVNDFQKGDIAEGYSVSREKKESFPLTVTSAQKNPTAFYLCASSLEGRSETQYFGPGTRLLVL.